This entry concerns a single T cell receptor (beta chain). Which cohort a participant joined came from the clinical history participants gave. A PCR-confirmed or clinician-diagnosed COVID-19 case had contacted exposed participants within 2 weeks of entry. This specimen comes from a study of blood T cell repertoires in COVID-19. Background on the study: T cells, B-cell-depleted T cells, or PBMCs supplied cDNA or gDNA.

Per the germline V gene, CDR1 is MDHEN and CDR2 is SYDVKM. The CDR3 extends over 16 amino acids. V lost 2 bases to trimming and J lost 5 bases; unmatched junction nucleotides: 9. Original analysis: The assay estimated nucleated cells by amplifying reference gene primers. Sequenced by immunoSEQ multiplex PCR; TCRdb stores in-frame clones only, minus some. V, J and clone size were drawn from that table, and D and trimming were deduced from the DNA. The table shows 350,000 or so clones, with around nine tenths occurring only once. Input material: PBMCs or T cells enriched from blood (not recorded which). The rearrangement links TRBV28 to TRBJ2-1, with 7 positions matching TRBD1. The origin of this receptor is a woman in her twenties or thirties who had been exposed to COVID-19. The CDR3 bases are TGTGCCAGCAGTTTAACGACCGGGACAGTGCACAATGAGCAGTTCTTC. It codes for CASSLTTGTVHNEQFF. The entire variable domain, with the rest obtained from reference TRBV28 and TRBJ2-1, is as follows: DVKVTQSSRYLVKRTGEKVFLECVQDMDHENMFWYRQDPGLGLRLIYFSYDVKMKEKGDIPEGYSVSREKKERFSLILESASTNQTSMYLCASSLTTGTVHNEQFFGPGTRLTVL.